These 8 T cell receptor beta chains were sequenced from one sample in a study of naive and memory T cell subsets (dated by TCRdb to the late 2010s). Findings and caveats that apply to the study as a whole: Naive repertoires, especially CD8, contained a few larger clonotypes, possibly memory cells re-expressing CD45RA.

Library method: UMI-ligation and nested PCR. Sequencing was performed on an Illumina MiSeq. The beta constant-region primer was an equimolar mix of two oligonucleotides covering both TRBC1 and TRBC2. The ligated cDNA went through four rounds of PCR with nested alpha and beta constant-region primers together with the SP2 primer. TCRdb ran its own pipeline on the public reads, namely fastp trimming at Q25 and MiXCR clone calling, and kept in-frame beta chains. Under each unique CDR3 protein, matching rows form one entry showing the most common genes and DNA. For this sample there are under 150,000 distinct CDR3 sequences; roughly a fifth appear just once. The top ten clones comprise about 0.57% of the sample. These TCRs are of unknown antigen specificity. The specimen sequenced was naive CD8+ T cells from blood. Read against the paper, the sample's cell subset or site label means: naive T cells, CD45RA high CD27+. The receptors shown here come from a human donor in good health.

There are a few counts of this clonotype. V and J are TRBV27 and TRBJ1-5; the match to TRBD1 covers 7 bases. Germline values: CDR1 MNHEY, CDR2 SMNVEV (reference sequence). The trim removed 6 bases at V and 1 base at J, leaving 6 bases unmatched. The CDR3 contains 15 residues. The DNA of the CDR3 is TGTGCCAGCAGCCCTGGGACAGCCAGCAATCAGCCCCAGCATTTT. Translated, it gives CASSPGTASNQPQHF.

A few counts support this clonotype. V and J are TRBV6-2 or TRBV6-3 and TRBJ2-1; D gene uncertain. This CDR3 has 16 residues. Looked up from germline, CDR1 is MNHEY and CDR2 is SVGEGT. Trimming pared 7 bases from V and 0 bases from J, leaving 16 bases between. The CDR3 DNA is TGTGCCAGCACCTCACCAGGTGTCCTCTCCTACAATGAGCAGTTCTTC. Its translation: CASTSPGVLSYNEQFF.

V gene TRBV28 combines with J gene TRBJ1-1, with 8 bases identical to TRBD1. This CDR3 spans 16 amino acids. J lost 0 bases, V lost 3 bases, and 6 bases had no gene match. Germline CDR1 reads MDHEN; CDR2 reads SYDVKM. CDR3 nucleotides: TGTGCCAGCAGTTTGTCGACAGGGGACGTGAACACTGAAGCTTTCTTT. Amino acid sequence: CASSLSTGDVNTEAFF.

The chain joins TRBV5-1 to TRBJ2-1; D unresolved. The V gene lost 0 bases and the J gene lost 12 bases, with 22 bases spanning the gap. Germline assignment: CDR1 SGHRS and CDR2 YFSETQ. The CDR3 is made up of 16 amino acids. CDR3 region: CASSLAGGSKTFGQFF. The CDR3 region has the DNA TGCGCCAGCAGCTTGGCAGGCGGTAGTAAAACATTTGGGCAGTTCTTC.

V usage is TRBV7-9 and J usage is TRBJ2-5; D remains unclear. V was trimmed by 4 bases and J by 5 bases, leaving 17 bases between them. The CDR3 has 15 amino acids. CDR1 is SEHNR, CDR2 FQNEAQ, per germline (reference sequence). CDR3 sequence (DNA): TGTGCCAGCAGCTCCCCGCGAACGGTGTGGGAGACCCAGTACTTC. This encodes CASSSPRTVWETQYF.

The rearrangement uses TRBV28 and TRBJ1-2; 11 positions match TRBD1. Germline CDR1 reads MDHEN; CDR2 reads SYDVKM. There are 13 residues in the CDR3. J was trimmed by 9 bases and V by 5 bases; bases with no gene match: 5. The CDR3 reads CASSGGQGASYTF. In nucleotides, the CDR3 is TGTGCCAGCAGTGGTGGACAGGGGGCGAGCTACACCTTC.

The gene calls are TRBV29-1 and TRBJ2-7; D is undetermined. V dropped 7 bases and J dropped 0 bases, with 13 bases sitting between them. Germline values: CDR1 SQVTM, CDR2 ANQGSEA. The CDR3 runs to 13 residues. The CDR3 sequence is CSALHRNSYEQYF. The CDR3 nucleotides are TGCAGCGCCTTACACCGAAACTCCTACGAGCAGTACTTC.

This clonotype was detected a few times. This chain uses TRBV20-1 with TRBJ2-5; D is unresolved. CDR3 length equals 15 residues. V was trimmed by 1 base and J by 2 bases, leaving 14 bases between them. The V gene's germline CDR1 is DFQATT and CDR2 SNEGSKA (reference sequence). The DNA of the CDR3 is TGCAGTGCTAGAGCCCTAGACATAGAACAAGAGACCCAGTACTTC. Protein: CSARALDIEQETQYF.